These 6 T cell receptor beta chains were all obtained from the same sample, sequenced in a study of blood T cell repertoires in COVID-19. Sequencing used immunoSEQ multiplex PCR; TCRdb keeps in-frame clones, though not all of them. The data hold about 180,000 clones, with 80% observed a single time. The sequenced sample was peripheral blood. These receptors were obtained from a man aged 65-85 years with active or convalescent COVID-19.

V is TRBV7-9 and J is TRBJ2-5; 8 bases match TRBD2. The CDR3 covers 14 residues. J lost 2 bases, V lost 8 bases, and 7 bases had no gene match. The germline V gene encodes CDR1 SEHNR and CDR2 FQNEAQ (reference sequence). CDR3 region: CASGNSGVQETQYF. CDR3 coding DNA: TGTGCCAGCGGCAATAGCGGGGTACAAGAGACCCAGTACTTC.

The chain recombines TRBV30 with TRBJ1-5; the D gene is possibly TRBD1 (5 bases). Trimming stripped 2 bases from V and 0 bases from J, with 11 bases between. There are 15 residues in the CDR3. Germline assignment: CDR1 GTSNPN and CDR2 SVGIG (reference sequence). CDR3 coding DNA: TGTGCCTGGAGTAGGGGAACTGATAGCAATCAGCCCCAGCATTTT. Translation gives CAWSRGTDSNQPQHF.

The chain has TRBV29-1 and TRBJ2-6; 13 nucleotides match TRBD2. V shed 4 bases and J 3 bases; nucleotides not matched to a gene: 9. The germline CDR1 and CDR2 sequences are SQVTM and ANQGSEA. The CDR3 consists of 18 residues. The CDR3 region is CSVASGLAGVDGANVLTF. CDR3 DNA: TGCAGCGTTGCCTCAGGACTAGCGGGAGTTGATGGGGCCAACGTCCTGACTTTC. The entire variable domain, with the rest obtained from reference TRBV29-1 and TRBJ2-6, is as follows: SAVISQKPSRDICQRGTSLTIQCQVDSQVTMMFWYRQQPGQSLTLIATANQGSEATYESGFVIDKFPISRPNLTFSTLTVSNMSPEDSSIYLCSVASGLAGVDGANVLTFGAGSRLTVL.

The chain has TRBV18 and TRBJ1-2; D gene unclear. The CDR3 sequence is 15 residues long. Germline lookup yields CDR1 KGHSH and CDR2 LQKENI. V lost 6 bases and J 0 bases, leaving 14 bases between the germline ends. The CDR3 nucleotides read TGTGCCAGCTCGTCCGGGAACGCGGCTAACTATGGCTACACCTTC. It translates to CASSSGNAANYGYTF.

DNA for the CDR3: TGTGCCCTACGGACAGGAGAAAACTATGGCTACACCTTC. Its translation: CALRTGENYGYTF. V gene TRBV7-9 combines with J gene TRBJ1-2; 7 bases are shared with TRBD1. This CDR3 is built from 13 residues. With 11 bases clipped from V and 2 bases from J, the junction kept 8 bases outside the gene matches. CDR1 and CDR2 (germline): SEHNR, FQNEAQ (reference sequence).

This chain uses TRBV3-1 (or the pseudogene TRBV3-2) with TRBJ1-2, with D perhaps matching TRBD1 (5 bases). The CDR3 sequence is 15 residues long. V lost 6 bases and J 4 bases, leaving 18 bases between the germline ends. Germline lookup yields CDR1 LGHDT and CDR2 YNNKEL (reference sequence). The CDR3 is CASSLLGEAAYGYTF. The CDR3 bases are TGTGCCAGCAGTTTACTGGGGGAGGCGGCCTATGGCTACACCTTC.